The TCR beta chain described here comes from a study of CD8+CD57+ T cells in acquired aplastic anemia. CDR3 and TCR beta VDJ profiling relied on a genomic DNA template. Each CDR3 protein is one row after TCRdb ran MiXCR on the reads. The sample comprises about 470,000 distinct CDR3 sequences, over 25% of which are singletons, and 0.82% rests with the top ten. In patients chosen for sequencing, flow cytometry had shown CD8+CD57+ cell expansion. Among the patients, all had severe acquired aplastic anemia. When blood sampling took place, the patients had received no therapy. This CDR3 is 16 amino acids long. In germline, CDR1 is SGHAT, CDR2 FQNNGV. Points from the study as a whole: Found in both controls and patients were around 31 CD8+ CDR3 sequences.

Turning to this clonotype: Its antigen is as yet unknown. At one of its ends the junction is not consistent with the germline gene, which may arise from a read error.

This TCR was recovered from a human donor with aplastic anemia. Sequencing input: sorted CD4+, CD8+, or CD8+CD57+ T cells (not recorded which) from PBMCs. The chain recombines TRBV11-2 with TRBJ1-2, with D possibly TRBD1 on 5 matching bases. This CDR3 reads CASSQLQGLTNYGYAF. The CDR3 DNA reads TGTGCCAGCAGCCAACTGCAGGGACTCACTAACTATGGCTACGCCTTC.